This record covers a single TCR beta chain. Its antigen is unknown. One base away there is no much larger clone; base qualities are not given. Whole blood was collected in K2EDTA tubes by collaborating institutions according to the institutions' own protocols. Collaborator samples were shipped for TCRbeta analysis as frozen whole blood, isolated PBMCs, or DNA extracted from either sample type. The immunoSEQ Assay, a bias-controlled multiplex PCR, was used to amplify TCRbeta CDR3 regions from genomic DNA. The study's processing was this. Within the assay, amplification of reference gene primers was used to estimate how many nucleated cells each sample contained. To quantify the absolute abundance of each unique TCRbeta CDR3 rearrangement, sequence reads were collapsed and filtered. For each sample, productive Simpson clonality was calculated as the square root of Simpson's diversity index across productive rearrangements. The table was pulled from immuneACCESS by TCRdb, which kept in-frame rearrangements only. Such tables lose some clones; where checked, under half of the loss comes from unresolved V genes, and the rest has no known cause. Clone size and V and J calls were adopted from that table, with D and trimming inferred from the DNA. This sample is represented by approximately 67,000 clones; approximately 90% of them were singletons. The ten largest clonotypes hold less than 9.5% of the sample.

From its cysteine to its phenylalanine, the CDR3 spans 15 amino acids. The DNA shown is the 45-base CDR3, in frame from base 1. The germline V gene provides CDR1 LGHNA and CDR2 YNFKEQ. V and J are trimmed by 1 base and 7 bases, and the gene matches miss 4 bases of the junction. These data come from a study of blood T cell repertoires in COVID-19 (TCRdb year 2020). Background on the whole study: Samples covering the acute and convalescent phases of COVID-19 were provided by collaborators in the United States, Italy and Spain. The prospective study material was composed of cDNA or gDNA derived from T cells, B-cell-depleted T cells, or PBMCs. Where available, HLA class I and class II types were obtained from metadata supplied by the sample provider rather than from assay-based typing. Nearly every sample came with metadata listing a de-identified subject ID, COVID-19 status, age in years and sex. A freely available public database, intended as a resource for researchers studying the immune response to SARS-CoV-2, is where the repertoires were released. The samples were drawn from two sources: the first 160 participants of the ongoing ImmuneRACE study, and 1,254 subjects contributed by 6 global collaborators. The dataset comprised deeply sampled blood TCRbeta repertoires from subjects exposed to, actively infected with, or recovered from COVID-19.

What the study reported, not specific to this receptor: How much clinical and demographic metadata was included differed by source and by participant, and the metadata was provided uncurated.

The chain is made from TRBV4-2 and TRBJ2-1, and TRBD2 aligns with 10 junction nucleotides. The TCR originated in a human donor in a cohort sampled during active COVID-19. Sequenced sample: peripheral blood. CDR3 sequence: CASSQVLAGANEQFF. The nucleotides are TGTGCCAGCAGCCAAGTTCTAGCGGGAGCTAATGAGCAGTTCTTC.